The table lists the clone carrying this T cell receptor (beta chain) with many counts. What it binds is unknown. One entry per CDR3 protein results from TCRdb running MiXCR on the reads. Among about 360,000 distinct CDR3 sequences, approximately 18% were seen once, and the ten largest hold 8.7%. Germline V CDR1 and CDR2: SGHAT, FQNNGV. The CDR3 runs 14 residues. The V end was cut by 10 bases, the J end by 5 bases, with 17 bases between. The sample belongs to a study of T cell repertoires in cytomegalovirus infection. Across the study: Public TCR beta signatures marked donors with CMV infection and the matching HLA.

Study observations and caveats: There were HLA-C-restricted CMV-specific TCR beta clonotypes dominating the ex vivo response.

This chain joins TRBV11-2 and TRBJ1-4; a weak D match, TRBD1 (5 bases). The TCR originated in a human donor in good health (CMV status not recorded). Some clones in this sample may be carry-over from other donors' samples. Sequenced input: PBMCs. CDR3 region: CATTRGRVNEKLFF. The CDR3, as DNA: TGTGCCACCACCCGGGGCAGGGTCAATGAAAAACTGTTTTTT.